The 5 T cell receptor beta chains listed next were all sequenced from one sample in a study of control samples from healthy donors and cancer patients. Assay: immunoSEQ multiplex PCR; the TCRdb copy retains only in-frame clones and omits some. This listing includes approximately 190,000 clones. Sequencing used blood. The receptors here all came from a woman aged 25 to 39 in good health.

The chain joins TRBV11-2 to TRBJ1-6; D is undetermined. With 5 bases removed from V and 10 bases from J, the gap between germline ends came to 15 bases. The V gene's germline CDR1 is SGHAT and CDR2 FQNNGV. This CDR3 has 14 residues. The CDR3 here is CASSLGWTRSPLHF. The DNA of the CDR3 is TGTGCCAGCAGCCTGGGGTGGACCCGGTCACCCCTCCACTTT. The full variable domain, its missing parts supplied by reference TRBV11-2 and TRBJ1-6, is EAGVAQSPRYKIIEKRQSVAFWCNPISGHATLYWYQQILGQGPKLLIQFQNNGVVDDSQLPKDRFSAERLKGVDSTLKIQPAKLEDSAVYLCASSLGWTRSPLHFGNGTRLTVT.

The CDR3 loop is CASSPGQGVLGTEAFF. CDR3 DNA: TGCGCCAGCAGCCCGGGACAGGGGGTGCTCGGCACTGAAGCTTTCTTT. This chain connects TRBV5-1 to TRBJ1-1; 11 nucleotides match TRBD1. The germline V gene has CDR1 SGHRS and CDR2 YFSETQ. With 4 bases clipped from V and 4 bases from J, the junction kept 9 bases outside the gene matches. CDR3 length equals 16 residues. Combining the CDR3 with reference TRBV5-1 and TRBJ1-1 gives the whole variable domain KAGVTQTPRYLIKTRGQQVTLSCSPISGHRSVSWYQQTPGQGLQFLFEYFSETQRNKGNFPGRFSGRQFSNSRSEMNVSTLELGDSALYLCASSPGQGVLGTEAFFGQGTRLTVV.

This chain links TRBV5-4 with TRBJ1-1; 8 bases fit TRBD1. With V trimmed by 9 bases and J by 6 bases, 10 bases remained unmatched. The CDR3 has 13 residues. Germline loops: CDR1 SGHNT, CDR2 YYREEE (reference sequence). The CDR3 reads CANSRQGTAEAFF. The DNA of the CDR3 is TGTGCCAATTCGCGACAGGGGACGGCTGAAGCTTTCTTT.

V usage is TRBV7-9 and J usage is TRBJ1-6; D gene uncertain. The CDR3 totals 12 residues. Germline lookup yields CDR1 SEHNR and CDR2 FQNEAQ (reference sequence). V was cut by 1 base and J by 9 bases, with 4 bases left in between. CDR3 loop: CASSLGSSPLHF. The CDR3 bases are TGTGCCAGCAGCTTAGGTTCTTCACCCCTCCACTTT.

The chain links TRBV3-1 (or the pseudogene TRBV3-2) to TRBJ1-4; 10 bases line up with TRBD1. The V gene end was trimmed by 6 bases and the J gene end by 8 bases; junction bases not matched to a gene: 0. Germline V CDR1 and CDR2: LGHDT, YNNKEL (reference sequence). This CDR3 region has 12 residues. The CDR3 spells CASRTGGEKLFF. The CDR3 bases are TGTGCCAGCAGGACAGGGGGCGAAAAACTGTTTTTT.